This TCR beta chain was sequenced for a study of T cell responses to AZD1222 COVID-19 vaccine. CDR3 size: 12 residues. Between the trimmed V and J ends, which lost 4 bases and 4 bases, there was a span of 6 bases. The assay was immunoSEQ multiplex PCR, and TCRdb's table has in-frame clones only and misses some. The sample includes about 140,000 clones, 80% to 95% of them seen just once. A remark on this clone: The antigen remains undetermined.

General study findings and limits: Most donors were white British, females outnumbered males, and clonal diversity was possibly underestimated. Reportedly, close to half of spike-specific TCRs are directed against unmutated variant regions. Among AZD1222 vaccinees, only 5 to 7 were seropositive at baseline.

This specimen was peripheral blood, taken on day 0 of AZD1222 vaccination. The TCR comes from an adult in good health. The chain joins TRBV12-3 or TRBV12-4 to TRBJ2-3; D is uncertain. CDR3 DNA sequence: TGTGCCAGCAGTTATCCCCCAGATACGCAGTATTTT. It yields the protein CASSYPPDTQYF.